This TCR beta chain derives from a study of shared clonotypes between healthy human individuals. Study at large: Every donor yielded three CD4 naive, three CD4 memory, two CD8 naive and one CD8 memory plate.

Positively selected for CCR7, the CD45RO-negative cells used as naive CD8 cells excluded terminally differentiated effector memory CD45RA+ cells. There were no recent acute infections or vaccinations among the donors, who were healthy HIV-negative adults. Clones were sequenced by immunoSEQ multiplex PCR, and TCRdb holds only the in-frame ones, with some missing. This table has about 2.1 million clones, 90% to 95% appearing once. The origin of this receptor is a man between 18 and 29 years old in good health. Some clones in this sample may be carry-over from other donors' samples. Sequencing used naive CD8+ T cells from PBMCs.

The CDR3 bases are TGTGCCAGCAGAGACAGGGTGGCGAATGGCTACACCTTC. This translates into CASRDRVANGYTF. This chain links TRBV9 with TRBJ1-2; TRBD1 aligns across 7 bases. V lost 5 bases to trimming and J lost 6 bases; unmatched junction nucleotides: 7. CDR1 is SGDLS, CDR2 YYNGEE, per germline. CDR3 length: 13 residues.